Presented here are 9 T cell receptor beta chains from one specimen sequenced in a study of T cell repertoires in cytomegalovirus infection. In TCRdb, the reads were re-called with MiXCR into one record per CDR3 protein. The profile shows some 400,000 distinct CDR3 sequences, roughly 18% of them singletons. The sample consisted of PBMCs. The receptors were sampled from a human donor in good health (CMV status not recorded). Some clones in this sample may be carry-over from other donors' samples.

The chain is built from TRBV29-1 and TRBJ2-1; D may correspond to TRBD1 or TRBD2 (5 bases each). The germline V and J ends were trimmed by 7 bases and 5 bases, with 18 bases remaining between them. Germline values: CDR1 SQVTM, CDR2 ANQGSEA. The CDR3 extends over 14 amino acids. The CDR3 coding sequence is TGCAGCGCCTATGGGACGGCTTTGGACAATGAGCAGTTCTTC. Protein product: CSAYGTALDNEQFF.

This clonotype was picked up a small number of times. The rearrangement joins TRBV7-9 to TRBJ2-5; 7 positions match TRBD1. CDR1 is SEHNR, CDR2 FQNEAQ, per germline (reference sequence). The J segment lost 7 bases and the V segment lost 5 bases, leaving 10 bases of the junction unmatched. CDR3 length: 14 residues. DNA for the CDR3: TGTGCCAGCAGCCCGGGACAGTACCCAGGGACCCAGTACTTC. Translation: CASSPGQYPGTQYF.

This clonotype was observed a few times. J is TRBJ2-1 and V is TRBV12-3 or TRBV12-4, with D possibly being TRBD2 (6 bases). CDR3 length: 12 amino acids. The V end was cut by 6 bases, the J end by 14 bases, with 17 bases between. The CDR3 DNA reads TGTGCCAGCAGCGTAGCGGCTCTGAACGAGTTCTTC. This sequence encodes CASSVAALNEFF.

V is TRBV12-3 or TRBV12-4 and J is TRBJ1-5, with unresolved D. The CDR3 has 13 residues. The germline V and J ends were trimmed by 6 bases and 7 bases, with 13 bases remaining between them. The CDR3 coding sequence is TGTGCCAGCAGGGGAGAGCGTTTGCAGCCCCAGCATTTT. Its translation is CASRGERLQPQHF.

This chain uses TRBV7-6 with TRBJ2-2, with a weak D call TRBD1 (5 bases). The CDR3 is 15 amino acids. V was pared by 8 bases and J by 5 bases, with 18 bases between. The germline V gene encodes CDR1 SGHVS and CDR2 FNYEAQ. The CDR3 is CASRMTAVITGELFF. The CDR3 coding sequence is TGTGCCAGCCGCATGACAGCAGTAATTACCGGGGAGCTGTTTTTT.

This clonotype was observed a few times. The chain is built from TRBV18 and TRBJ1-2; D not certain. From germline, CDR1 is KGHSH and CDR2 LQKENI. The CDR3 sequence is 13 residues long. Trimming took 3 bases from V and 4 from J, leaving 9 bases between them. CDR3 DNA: TGTGCCAGCTCACCCCTGCGAGGCTATGGCTACACCTTC. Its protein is CASSPLRGYGYTF.

CDR3 sequence reads: CASSETASHFSTF. CDR3 sequence (DNA): TGTGCCAGCAGCGAGACAGCGTCCCATTTCTCTACCTTC. The gene calls are TRBV9 and TRBJ1-2; D may be TRBD1 (5 bases). The CDR3 runs to 13 residues. V lost 3 bases and J lost 14, with 20 bases in between. CDR1 is SGDLS, CDR2 YYNGEE, per germline.

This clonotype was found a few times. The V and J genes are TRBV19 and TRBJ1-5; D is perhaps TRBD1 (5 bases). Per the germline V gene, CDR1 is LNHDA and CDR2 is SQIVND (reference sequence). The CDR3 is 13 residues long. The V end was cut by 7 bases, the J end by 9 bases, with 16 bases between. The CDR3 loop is CASTRSRGTPQHF. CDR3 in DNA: TGTGCCAGTACCAGAAGCCGGGGGACGCCCCAGCATTTT.

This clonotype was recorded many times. CDR3 region: CASSIFRTSGSDEQFF. The CDR3 DNA reads TGTGCCAGTAGTATTTTCAGGACTAGCGGGAGCGATGAGCAGTTCTTC. The V gene is TRBV19, the J gene TRBJ2-1, with TRBD2 matching 13 bases. CDR1 and CDR2 from the germline V gene are LNHDA and SQIVND (reference sequence). The CDR3 extends over 16 amino acids. Unmatched junction bases numbered 7, after V lost 3 bases and J lost 8 bases.